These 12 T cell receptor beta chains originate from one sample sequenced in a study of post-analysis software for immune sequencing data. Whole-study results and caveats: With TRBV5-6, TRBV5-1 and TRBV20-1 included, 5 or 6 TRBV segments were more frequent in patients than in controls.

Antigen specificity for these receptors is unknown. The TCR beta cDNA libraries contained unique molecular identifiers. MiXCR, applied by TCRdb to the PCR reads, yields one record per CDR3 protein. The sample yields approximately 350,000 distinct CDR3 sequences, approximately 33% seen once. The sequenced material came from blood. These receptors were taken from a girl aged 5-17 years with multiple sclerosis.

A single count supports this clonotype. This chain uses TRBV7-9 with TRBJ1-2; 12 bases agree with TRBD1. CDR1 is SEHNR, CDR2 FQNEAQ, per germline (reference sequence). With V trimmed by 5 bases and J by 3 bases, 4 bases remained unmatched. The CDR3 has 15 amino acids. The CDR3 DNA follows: TGTGCCAGCAGCCCTGGGACAGGGGGCTACTATGGCTACACCTTC. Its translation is CASSPGTGGYYGYTF.

CDR3 in DNA: TGTGCCAGCAGCAAGAGACCGACCGCGGGACAGGGGGCGGGTCAGCCCCAGCATTTT. This gives the protein CASSKRPTAGQGAGQPQHF. This chain joins TRBV21-1 and TRBJ1-5; no check of the table's D call, TRBD1, against the DNA was made. TRBV21-1 is given as a pseudogene. There are 19 residues in the CDR3.

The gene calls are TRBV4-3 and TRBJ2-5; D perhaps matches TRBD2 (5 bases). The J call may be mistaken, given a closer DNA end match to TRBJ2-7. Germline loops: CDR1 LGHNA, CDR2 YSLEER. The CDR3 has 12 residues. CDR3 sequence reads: CASRRVTYEQYF. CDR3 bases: TGCGCCAGCAGGAGGGTAACCTACGAGCAGTACTTC.

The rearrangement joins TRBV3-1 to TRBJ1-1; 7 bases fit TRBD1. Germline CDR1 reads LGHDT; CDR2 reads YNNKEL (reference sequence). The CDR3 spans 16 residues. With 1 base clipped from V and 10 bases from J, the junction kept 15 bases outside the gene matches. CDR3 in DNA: TGTGCCAGCAGCCAAGTCTTCCCGGGACAGATACGAGGAGCTTTCTTT. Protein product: CASSQVFPGQIRGAFF.

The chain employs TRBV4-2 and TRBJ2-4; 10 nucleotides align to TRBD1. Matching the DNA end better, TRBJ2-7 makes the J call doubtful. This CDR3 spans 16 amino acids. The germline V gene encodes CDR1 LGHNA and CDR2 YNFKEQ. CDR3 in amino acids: CASSQSIGTGVYEQYF. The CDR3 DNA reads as TGTGCCAGCAGCCAATCCATAGGGACAGGGGTTTACGAGCAGTACTTC.

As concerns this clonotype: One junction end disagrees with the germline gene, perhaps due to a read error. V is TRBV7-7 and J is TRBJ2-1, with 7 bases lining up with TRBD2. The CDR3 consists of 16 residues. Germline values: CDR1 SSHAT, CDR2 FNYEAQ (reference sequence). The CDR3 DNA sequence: TGTGCTAGCAGCCTCGGGTTGACTAGCCGTCCTAATGAGCAGTTCTTC. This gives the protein CASSLGLTSRPNEQFF.

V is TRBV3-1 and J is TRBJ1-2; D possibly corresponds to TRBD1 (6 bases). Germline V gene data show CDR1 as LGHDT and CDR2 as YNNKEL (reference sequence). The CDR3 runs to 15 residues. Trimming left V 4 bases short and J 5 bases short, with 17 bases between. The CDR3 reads CASSREAGAVYGYTF. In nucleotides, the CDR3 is TGTGCCAGCAGCCGGGAAGCAGGGGCAGTATATGGCTACACCTTC.

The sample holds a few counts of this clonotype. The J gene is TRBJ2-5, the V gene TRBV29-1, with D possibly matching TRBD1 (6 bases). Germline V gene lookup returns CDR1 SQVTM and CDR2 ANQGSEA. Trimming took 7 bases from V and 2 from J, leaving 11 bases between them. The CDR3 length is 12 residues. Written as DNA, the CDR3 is TGCAGCGACCTACAGGGTCAAGAGACCCAGTACTTC. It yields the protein CSDLQGQETQYF.

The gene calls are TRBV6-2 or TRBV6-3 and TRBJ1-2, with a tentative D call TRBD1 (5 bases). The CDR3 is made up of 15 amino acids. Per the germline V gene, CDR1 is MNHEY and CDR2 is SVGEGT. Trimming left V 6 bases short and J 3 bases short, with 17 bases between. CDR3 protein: CASSHRGRGDYGYTF. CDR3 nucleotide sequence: TGTGCCAGCAGCCACCGGGGCCGGGGCGACTATGGCTACACCTTC.

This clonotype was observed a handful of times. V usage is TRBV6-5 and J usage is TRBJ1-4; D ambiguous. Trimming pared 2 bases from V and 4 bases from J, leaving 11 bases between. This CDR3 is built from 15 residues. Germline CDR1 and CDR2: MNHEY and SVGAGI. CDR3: CASSYAGRNNEKLFF. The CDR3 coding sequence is TGTGCCAGCAGTTACGCCGGACGGAATAATGAAAAACTGTTTTTT.

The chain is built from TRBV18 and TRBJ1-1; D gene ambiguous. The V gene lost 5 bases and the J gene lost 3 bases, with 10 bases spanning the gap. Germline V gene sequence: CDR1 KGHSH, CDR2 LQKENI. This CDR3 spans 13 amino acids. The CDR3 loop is CASSYGVDTEAFF. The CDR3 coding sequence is TGTGCCAGCTCATACGGGGTCGACACTGAAGCTTTCTTT. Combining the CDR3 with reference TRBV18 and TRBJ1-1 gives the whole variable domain NAGVMQNPRHLVRRRGQEARLRCSPMKGHSHVYWYRQLPEEGLKFMVYLQKENIIDESGMPKERFSAEFPKEGPSILRIQQVVRGDSAAYFCASSYGVDTEAFFGQGTRLTVV.

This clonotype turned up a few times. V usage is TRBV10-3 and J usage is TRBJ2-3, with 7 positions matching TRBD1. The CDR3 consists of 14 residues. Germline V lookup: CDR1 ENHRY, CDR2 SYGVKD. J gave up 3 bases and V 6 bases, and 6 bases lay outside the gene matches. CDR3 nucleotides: TGTGCCATCAGCATTTCGACAGGGACAGATACGCAGTATTTT. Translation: CAISISTGTDTQYF.